Following are 27 T cell receptor beta chains from one sample sequenced in a study of response to subunit inactivated influenza vaccine. TCRdb redid the calling of the RT-PCR reads with MiXCR, one entry per CDR3 protein. Of about 570,000 distinct CDR3 sequences detected, about 11% appear once; the ten largest clones hold approximately 9.9%. Separately, the same data were catalogued under a study of T cells expressing NK-cell markers. That publication notes: 5'RACE template switching built TCR beta cDNA with unique molecular identifiers.

The sequences come from PBMCs from blood, collected on the day of vaccination. The origin of the receptors is a man aged 50 to 59 who received an inactivated influenza vaccine.

This rearrangement joins TRBV5-1 to TRBJ1-5, with D unclear. With 0 bases removed from V and 2 bases from J, the gap between germline ends came to 12 bases. The V gene's germline CDR1 is SGHRS and CDR2 YFSETQ. This CDR3 is 16 amino acids long. In nucleotides, the CDR3 is TGCGCCAGCAGCTTGGACGGCAGTGGTGGCAATCAGCCCCAGCATTTT. Its protein is CASSLDGSGGNQPQHF.

A few counts support this clonotype. CDR3 sequence (DNA): TGCAGTGCCATAGATCCCCAGAACACCGGGGAGCTGTTTTTT. Its translation: CSAIDPQNTGELFF. The chain couples TRBV20-1 to TRBJ2-2; no reliable D call. V lost 6 bases and J 1 base, leaving 12 bases between the germline ends. The CDR3 has 14 residues. Germline-derived CDR1 and CDR2 are DFQATT and SNEGSKA (reference sequence).

CDR3 nucleotide sequence: TGTGCCAGCAGCTTAGGGACTAAGTCATACAATGAGCAGTTCTTC. This sequence encodes CASSLGTKSYNEQFF. V usage is TRBV7-2 and J usage is TRBJ2-1; TRBD2 is a possible D gene (6 bases). The CDR3 covers 15 residues. The germline V and J ends were trimmed by 1 base and 4 bases, with 11 bases remaining between them. Germline lookup yields CDR1 SGHTA and CDR2 FQGNSA.

This clonotype has only a few counts. The chain is built from TRBV24-1 and TRBJ2-7, with 7 positions matching TRBD2. Germline V gene lookup returns CDR1 KGHDR and CDR2 SFDVKD. Unmatched junction bases numbered 4, after V lost 6 bases and J lost 6 bases. The CDR3 sequence is 12 residues long. The DNA for the CDR3 is TGTGCCACCAGTAACCCGGGGGGCGAGCAGTACTTC. This gives the protein CATSNPGGEQYF.

This chain uses TRBV5-1 with TRBJ1-1; 7 bases align to TRBD1. The CDR3 is 15 amino acids. J gave up 0 bases and V 4 bases, and 6 bases lay outside the gene matches. In germline, CDR1 is SGHRS, CDR2 YFSETQ. The CDR3 coding sequence is TGCGCCAGCAGCAACTGGGACAGCGTGAACACTGAAGCTTTCTTT. It yields the protein CASSNWDSVNTEAFF.

This clonotype was found a few times. An end of the junction differs from the germline gene, which may be a read error. The chain couples TRBV7-7 to TRBJ2-2; D is possibly TRBD1 or TRBD2 (5 bases each). CDR1 is SSHAT, CDR2 FNYEAQ, per germline (reference sequence). This CDR3 region has 14 residues. This chain's CDR3 is CASSLGTTGGELFF. The CDR3 nucleotides are TGTGCTAGCAGCCTCGGGACGACCGGAGGGGAGCTGTTTTTT.

This clonotype was detected a few times. This chain uses TRBV10-1 with TRBJ2-2; the D gene is possibly TRBD1 (5 bases). The germline V gene has CDR1 WNHNN and CDR2 SYGVQD (reference sequence). Trimming took off 6 bases at V and 6 bases at J, with 14 bases between the two ends. The CDR3 length is 14 residues. DNA of the CDR3: TGCGCCAGCAGCGTACGACAGCCCCCCGGGGAGCTGTTTTTT. Protein: CASSVRQPPGELFF.

The sample holds a few counts of this clonotype. This chain links TRBV5-1 with TRBJ2-7; perhaps TRBD1 as D (5 bases). Trimming cost V 2 bases and J 0 bases, with 9 bases left between them. This CDR3 is built from 14 residues. The germline V gene encodes CDR1 SGHRS and CDR2 YFSETQ. The CDR3 bases are TGCGCCAGCAGCTTTGACAGTTTCTCCTACGAGCAGTACTTC. This encodes CASSFDSFSYEQYF.

This clonotype occurred a few times. The V gene is TRBV7-9, the J gene TRBJ1-3; D is undetermined. The CDR3 has 14 amino acids. Trimming cost V 5 bases and J 0 bases, with 8 bases left between them. Germline lookup yields CDR1 SEHNR and CDR2 FQNEAQ (reference sequence). CDR3 loop: CASSRENSGNTIYF. The CDR3, as DNA: TGTGCCAGCAGCCGGGAAAACTCTGGAAACACCATATATTTT. The full variable domain, completed using reference TRBV7-9 and TRBJ1-3, is DTGVSQNPRHKITKRGQNVTFRCDPISEHNRLYWYRQTLGQGPEFLTYFQNEAQLEKSRLLSDRFSAERPKGSFSTLEIQRTEQGDSAMYLCASSRENSGNTIYFGEGSWLTVV.

The V gene is TRBV10-3, the J gene TRBJ2-6; possible D gene TRBD1, 6 bases. V lost 2 bases to trimming and J lost 0 bases, with 11 bases between them. CDR3 length: 17 amino acids. CDR1 is ENHRY, CDR2 SYGVKD, per germline. The CDR3 here is CAISEVRGGSGANVLTF. The CDR3, as DNA: TGTGCCATCAGTGAGGTCAGAGGGGGCTCTGGGGCCAACGTCCTGACTTTC.

The rearrangement links TRBV5-1 to TRBJ2-1, with 14 bases lining up with TRBD2. The trim removed 3 bases at V and 4 bases at J, leaving 6 bases unmatched. This CDR3 has 17 residues. The V gene's germline CDR1 is SGHRS and CDR2 YFSETQ. In nucleotides, the CDR3 is TGCGCCAGCAGCTCGGGACTAGCGGGAGTATCATACAATGAGCAGTTCTTC. As protein: CASSSGLAGVSYNEQFF.

This clonotype was found many times. V usage is TRBV28 and J usage is TRBJ2-1; D is ambiguous. CDR1 and CDR2 from the germline V gene are MDHEN and SYDVKM. This CDR3 region has 16 residues. The V end was cut by 7 bases, the J end by 0 bases, with 16 bases between. The CDR3 DNA follows: TGTGCCAGCAAACCCCGGCCGGATCCCTCCTACAATGAGCAGTTCTTC. Amino acid sequence: CASKPRPDPSYNEQFF.

The chain is built from TRBV9 and TRBJ2-7; 7 bases agree with TRBD2. This CDR3 is 14 amino acids long. The trim removed 0 bases at V and 9 bases at J, leaving 9 bases unmatched. The V gene's germline CDR1 is SGDLS and CDR2 YYNGEE. The CDR3 reads CASSVDTLTSVQYF. Here the CDR3 DNA reads TGTGCCAGCAGCGTAGATACCCTCACTAGCGTGCAGTACTTC.

J is TRBJ2-2 and V is TRBV5-1; the match to TRBD1 covers 8 bases. CDR3 length: 17 residues. Germline V CDR1 and CDR2: SGHRS, YFSETQ. Losses at the gene ends were 4 bases for V and 1 base for J; bases not matched to a gene: 9. CDR3 region: CASSIRPGTGNTGELFF. DNA of the CDR3: TGCGCCAGCAGCATACGCCCCGGGACAGGGAACACCGGGGAGCTGTTTTTT.

The table lists this clonotype with a few counts. The V and J genes are TRBV7-2 and TRBJ2-7, with 8 bases matching TRBD2. This CDR3 is built from 14 residues. The V gene end was trimmed by 1 base and the J gene end by 6 bases; junction bases not matched to a gene: 5. Per the germline V gene, CDR1 is SGHTA and CDR2 is FQGNSA. The CDR3 DNA reads as TGTGCCAGCAGCTTAGATAGCGGGGTGGTCGAGCAGTACTTC. It specifies CASSLDSGVVEQYF.

There are a few counts of this clonotype. V gene TRBV28 combines with J gene TRBJ2-1; 11 bases are a match to TRBD2. The V segment lost 5 bases and the J segment 8 bases; nucleotides outside the gene matches: 11. The CDR3 covers 16 residues. Germline CDR1 MDHEN, CDR2 SYDVKM. The CDR3 region is CASSGVAGGPFYEQFF. The DNA of the CDR3 is TGTGCCAGCAGTGGGGTAGCGGGAGGGCCTTTTTATGAGCAGTTCTTC.

In its sample, this clonotype was seen many times. This rearrangement joins TRBV10-3 to TRBJ1-1, with D hard to call. The CDR3 has 8 residues. Trimming left V 9 bases short and J 9 bases short, with 5 bases between. Germline CDR1 and CDR2: ENHRY and SYGVKD. Here the CDR3 DNA reads TGTGCCATGGGTAAAGCTTTCTTT. It is translated as CAMGKAFF.

This clonotype has a handful of counts. V is TRBV28 and J is TRBJ2-3; tentatively, D is TRBD1 (6 bases). This CDR3 spans 17 amino acids. Trimming removed 5 bases at V and 6 bases at J, with 24 bases between. CDR1 MDHEN and CDR2 SYDVKM come from the germline V gene. CDR3 sequence (DNA): TGTGCCAGCAGTCCAGGCCCAGGGGTAGCCGACAGGGATACGCAGTATTTT. This gives the protein CASSPGPGVADRDTQYF.

This clonotype came up many times. This rearrangement joins TRBV15 to TRBJ2-1, with unresolved D. CDR1 and CDR2 (germline): LNHNV, YYDKDF (reference sequence). Deletions cut 5 bases from V and 4 bases from J, with 18 bases between. This CDR3 region has 16 residues. The CDR3: CATSLSRLRAYNEQFF. In nucleotides, the CDR3 is TGTGCCACCAGCCTTTCCCGATTAAGAGCTTACAATGAGCAGTTCTTC.

This chain uses TRBV29-1 with TRBJ2-7; maybe TRBD2 (7 bases). Germline V gives CDR1 SQVTM, CDR2 ANQGSEA. This CDR3 comprises 16 residues. Trimming removed 7 bases at V and 0 bases at J, with 22 bases between. This CDR3 is CSAKKQGRGASYEQYF. The CDR3 DNA follows: TGCAGCGCGAAAAAGCAGGGCCGGGGGGCCTCCTACGAGCAGTACTTC.

The sample holds a few counts of this clonotype. This chain joins TRBV29-1 and TRBJ2-5, with 9 bases that match TRBD1. Germline-derived CDR1 and CDR2 are SQVTM and ANQGSEA. The CDR3 covers 18 residues. V lost 4 bases, J lost 4 bases, and 19 bases stayed unmatched. The CDR3 reads CSVAQLGLRTGAGETQYF. Written as DNA, the CDR3 is TGCAGCGTTGCCCAGTTAGGCTTGCGGACAGGGGCAGGAGAGACCCAGTACTTC.

The gene calls are TRBV29-1 and TRBJ1-1; a weak D match, TRBD1 (6 bases). V lost 5 bases and J lost 4, with 11 bases in between. This CDR3 is 12 amino acids long. From germline, CDR1 is SQVTM and CDR2 ANQGSEA. CDR3 nucleotides: TGCAGCGTTTCAGGGGAAAGCACTGAAGCTTTCTTT. The encoded protein is CSVSGESTEAFF.

This clonotype was seen more than once but under ten times. The rearrangement joins TRBV4-3 to TRBJ1-1; 7 nucleotides agree with TRBD1. The length of the CDR3 is 15 residues. The germline V gene has CDR1 LGHNA and CDR2 YSLEER. V lost 1 base to trimming and J lost 1 base; unmatched junction nucleotides: 3. The CDR3 region has the DNA TGCGCCAGCAGCCAAGCCCGGGACAGGAACACTGAAGCTTTCTTT. As protein: CASSQARDRNTEAFF.

V and J are TRBV11-2 and TRBJ2-1; D not certain. Trimming took 5 bases from V and 8 from J, leaving 10 bases between them. The germline V gene encodes CDR1 SGHAT and CDR2 FQNNGV. This CDR3 spans 12 amino acids. This CDR3 reads CASSPDLHEQFF. CDR3 DNA sequence: TGTGCCAGCAGCCCGGACCTTCATGAGCAGTTCTTC.

This clonotype occurred a few times. The chain recombines TRBV28 with TRBJ2-5; D perhaps matches TRBD1 (5 bases). Germline CDR1 MDHEN, CDR2 SYDVKM. The CDR3 contains 15 residues. Deletions cut 2 bases from V and 3 bases from J, with 13 bases between. The DNA for the CDR3 is TGTGCCAGCAGTTTAAGGGGCGCGCCTAAAGAGACCCAGTACTTC. Encoded protein: CASSLRGAPKETQYF.

This clonotype was counted ten times or more. This CDR3 is CSAALLNTEAFF. CDR3 coding DNA: TGCAGCGCCGCTTTACTAAACACTGAAGCTTTCTTT. The chain carries TRBV29-1 and TRBJ1-1; D is uncertain. This CDR3 has 12 residues. Trimming removed 7 bases from V and 2 bases from J, with 11 bases in between. The germline gives CDR1 SQVTM, CDR2 ANQGSEA.

The V and J genes are TRBV12-3 or TRBV12-4 and TRBJ1-4; 9 nucleotides match TRBD1. The CDR3 has 16 amino acids. Losses at the gene ends were 5 bases for V and 7 bases for J; bases not matched to a gene: 11. The CDR3 bases are TGTGCCAGCAGTGCATATCCGGGACAGGGAGGTGAAAAACTGTTTTTT. Protein sequence: CASSAYPGQGGEKLFF.